The clone carrying this T cell receptor beta chain was observed a handful of times. Germline-derived CDR1 and CDR2 are LGHNA and YNFKEQ. The CDR3 runs to 18 residues. V was shortened by 4 bases and J by 0 bases, with 16 bases between the two germline ends. These data are taken from a study of cytomegalovirus exposure and HLA in healthy donors. Primers for the PCR totalled 60 Vbeta and 13 Jbeta. Sequencing used immunoSEQ multiplex PCR; TCRdb keeps in-frame clones, though not all of them. Among 150,000 to 200,000 clones listed, roughly 80% were seen once. The sequenced material came from PBMCs. This clonotype was sampled from a female donor in good health and CMV-seronegative. The rearrangement joins TRBV4-2 to TRBJ2-6; a weak D match, TRBD1 (6 bases). For the CDR3, the DNA is TGTGCCAGCAGCCCCAACCGGGACACCCACTCTGGGGCCAACGTCCTGACTTTC. Amino acids: CASSPNRDTHSGANVLTF.